This T cell receptor (beta chain) was sequenced in a study of T cell repertoires in cytomegalovirus infection. Study details: Alongside well-studied HLA-B-restricted CMV epitopes, recently identified HLA-C-restricted CMV epitopes were also used. Through public TCR beta signatures, both CMV infection and matching HLA type were indicated.

Overall study results and limits: There were HLA-C-restricted CMV-specific TCR beta clonotypes dominating the ex vivo response.

TCRdb reanalysed the reads using MiXCR and keeps one entry per CDR3 protein. The table shows hundreds of thousands of distinct CDR3 sequences, with about 42% occurring only once. Concerning this clonotype itself: Its target is unknown.

This sequence originates from a human donor in good health (CMV status not recorded). Some clones in this sample may be carry-over from other donors' samples. The material sequenced was cultured PBMCs, taken from culture after CMV antigen stimulation.

The CDR3 sequence: CASSSDRGREETQYF. In nucleotides, the CDR3 is TGTGCCAGCAGCTCGGACAGGGGGCGCGAAGAGACCCAGTACTTC. J is TRBJ2-5 and V is TRBV2; 11 bases are a match to TRBD1. CDR1 and CDR2 (germline): SNHLY, FYNNEI. The trim removed 6 bases at V and 3 bases at J, leaving 6 bases unmatched. The CDR3 loop spans 15 amino acids.